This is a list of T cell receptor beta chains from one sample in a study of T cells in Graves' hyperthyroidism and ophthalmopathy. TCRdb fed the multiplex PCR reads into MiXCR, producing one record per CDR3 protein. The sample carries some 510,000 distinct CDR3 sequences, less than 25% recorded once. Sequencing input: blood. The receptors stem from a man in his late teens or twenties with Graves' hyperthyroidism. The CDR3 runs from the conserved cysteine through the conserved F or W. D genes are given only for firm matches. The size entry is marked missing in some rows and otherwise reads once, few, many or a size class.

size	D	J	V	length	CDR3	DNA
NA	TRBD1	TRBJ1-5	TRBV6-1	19	CASSGRIGTVSYSNQPQHF	TGTGCCAGCAGTGGACGTATTGGGACAGTCTCATATAGCAATCAGCCCCAGCATTTT
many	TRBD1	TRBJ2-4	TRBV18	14	CASSPSDRGNIQYF	TGTGCCAGCTCACCATCGGACAGGGGCAACATTCAGTACTTC
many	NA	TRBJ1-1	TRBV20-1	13	CSARGGEVTEAFF	TGCAGTGCTAGAGGGGGGGAGGTCACTGAAGCTTTCTTT
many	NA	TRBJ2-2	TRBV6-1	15	CASSVQRGGTGELFF	TGTGCCAGCAGTGTACAAAGAGGGGGCACCGGGGAGCTGTTTTTT
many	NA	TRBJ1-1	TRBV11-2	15	CASSWVYRPDTEAFF	TGTGCCAGCAGCTGGGTCTACAGACCGGACACTGAAGCTTTCTTT
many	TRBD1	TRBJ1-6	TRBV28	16	CASSERTGGNMSPLHF	TGTGCCAGCAGCGAGAGGACAGGGGGCAATATGTCACCCCTCCACTTT
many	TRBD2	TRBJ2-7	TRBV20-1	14	CSAPRASGRYEQYF	TGCAGTGCGCCCCGGGCTAGCGGGAGGTACGAGCAGTACTTC
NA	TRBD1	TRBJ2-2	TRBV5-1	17	CASSSIGQGAGTGELFF	TGCGCCAGCAGCTCAATAGGACAGGGGGCCGGCACCGGGGAGCTGTTTTTT
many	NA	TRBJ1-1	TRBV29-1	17	CSVEGVFEGRMNTEAFF	TGCAGCGTTGAAGGGGTTTTCGAGGGCCGTATGAACACTGAAGCTTTCTTT
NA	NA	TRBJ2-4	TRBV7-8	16	CASSSGVAGPKNIQYF	TGTGCCAGCAGCTCAGGGGTGGCGGGGCCTAAAAACATTCAGTACTTC
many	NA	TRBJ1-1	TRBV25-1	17	CASSATGLGGRRTEAFF	TGTGCCAGCAGTGCGACCGGATTAGGGGGGCGTAGGACTGAAGCTTTCTTT
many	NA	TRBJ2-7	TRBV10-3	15	CAIRTRPGPAFEQYF	TGTGCCATCAGGACCCGCCCGGGGCCCGCCTTCGAGCAGTACTTC
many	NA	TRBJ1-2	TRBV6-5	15	CASSSTSDTNYGYTF	TGTGCCAGCAGTTCCACCTCGGACACTAACTATGGCTACACCTTC
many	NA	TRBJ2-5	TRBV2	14	CASSVGWGQETQYF	TGTGCCAGCAGTGTTGGTTGGGGGCAAGAGACCCAGTACTTC
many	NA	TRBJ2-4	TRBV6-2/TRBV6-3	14	CASRPQGAGAIQYF	TGTGCCAGCAGGCCTCAGGGGGCGGGAGCCATTCAGTACTTC
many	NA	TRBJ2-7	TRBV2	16	CASSGEVRGGHYEQYF	TGTGCCAGCAGTGGGGAGGTCAGGGGCGGGCACTACGAGCAGTACTTC
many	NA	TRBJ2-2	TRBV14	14	CASSQDVNTGELFF	TGTGCCAGCAGCCAAGATGTGAACACCGGGGAGCTGTTTTTT
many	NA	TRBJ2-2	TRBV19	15	CASSVTGTNTGELFF	TGTGCCAGTAGTGTCACAGGGACTAACACCGGGGAGCTGTTTTTT
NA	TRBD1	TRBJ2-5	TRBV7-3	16	CASSLIAGGNQETQYF	TGTGCCAGCAGCTTAATCGCAGGGGGAAACCAAGAGACCCAGTACTTC
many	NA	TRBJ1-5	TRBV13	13	CASTTGRNQPQHF	TGTGCCAGCACAACGGGGAGGAATCAGCCCCAGCATTTT
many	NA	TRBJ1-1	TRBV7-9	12	CASSLEEGPPFF	TGTGCCAGCAGCCTCGAGGAGGGGCCCCCTTTCTTT
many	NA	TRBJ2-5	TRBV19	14	CASSTEESQETQYF	TGTGCCAGTAGTACTGAGGAGTCCCAAGAGACCCAGTACTTC
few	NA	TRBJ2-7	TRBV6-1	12	CASGAAYNEQYF	TGTGCCAGCGGAGCGGCATATAACGAGCAGTACTTC
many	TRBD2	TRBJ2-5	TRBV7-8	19	CASSRDEGLAAGYQETQYF	TGTGCCAGCAGCCGAGACGAGGGACTAGCGGCGGGGTACCAAGAGACCCAGTACTTC
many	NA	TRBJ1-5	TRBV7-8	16	CASSLSPSLEDQPQHF	TGTGCCAGCAGCTTATCTCCGTCCTTAGAAGATCAGCCCCAGCATTTT
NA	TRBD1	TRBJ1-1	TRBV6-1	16	CASRARTGGQGAEAFF	TGTGCCAGCAGGGCCCGGACAGGGGGGCAGGGCGCTGAAGCTTTCTTT
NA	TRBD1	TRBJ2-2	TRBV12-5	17	CASGLVISRGLTGELLF	TGTGCTAGTGGTTTGGTTATTTCCAGGGGGCTGACCGGGGAGCTGCTTTTT
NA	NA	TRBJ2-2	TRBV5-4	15	CASSLDSKNTGELFF	TGTGCCAGCAGCTTAGACAGTAAGAACACCGGGGAGCTGTTTTTT
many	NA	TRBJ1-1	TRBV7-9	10	CASSSSMAFF	TGTGCCAGCAGCTCTAGTATGGCTTTCTTT
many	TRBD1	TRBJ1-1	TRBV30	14	CAWSGGQVGTEAFF	TGTGCCTGGAGTGGGGGACAGGTTGGCACTGAAGCTTTCTTT
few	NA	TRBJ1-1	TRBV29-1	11	CSAQEGTEAFF	TGCAGCGCTCAAGAGGGGACTGAAGCTTTCTTT
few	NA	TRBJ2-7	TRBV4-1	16	CASSQDRAGTPYEQYF	TGCGCCAGCAGCCAAGATAGGGCAGGGACGCCCTACGAGCAGTACTTC
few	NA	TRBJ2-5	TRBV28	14	CASSHPGRQETQYF	TGTGCCAGCAGTCACCCGGGACGGCAAGAGACCCAGTACTTC
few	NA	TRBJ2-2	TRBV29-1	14	CSAFRGARTGELFF	TGCAGCGCTTTTAGAGGGGCGCGGACCGGGGAGCTGTTTTTT
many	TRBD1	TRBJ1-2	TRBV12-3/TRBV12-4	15	CASTPMRGLDYGYTF	TGTGCCAGCACCCCAATGAGGGGGCTTGACTATGGCTACACCTTC
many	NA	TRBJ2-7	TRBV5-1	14	CASSLAGVGYEQYF	TGCGCCAGCAGCTTGGCCGGGGTTGGCTACGAGCAGTACTTC
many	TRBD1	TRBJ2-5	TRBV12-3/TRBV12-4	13	CASSIGGPETQYF	TGTGCCAGCAGCATAGGGGGCCCAGAGACCCAGTACTTC
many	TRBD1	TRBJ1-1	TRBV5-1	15	CASSPQGAGGTEAFF	TGCGCCAGCAGCCCACAGGGGGCTGGGGGCACTGAAGCTTTCTTT
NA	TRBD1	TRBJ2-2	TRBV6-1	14	CASSRDRASGELFF	TGTGCCAGCAGTCGGGACAGGGCGAGCGGGGAGCTGTTCTTT
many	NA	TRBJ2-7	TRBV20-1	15	CSARDGGLGYYEQYF	TGCAGTGCTAGAGATGGGGGGCTGGGATACTACGAGCAGTACTTC
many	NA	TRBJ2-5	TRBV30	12	CAWSADGETQYF	TGTGCCTGGAGTGCTGACGGAGAGACCCAGTACTTC
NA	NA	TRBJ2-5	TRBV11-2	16	CASSLDPWGDQETQYF	TGTGCCAGCAGCTTAGATCCATGGGGGGATCAAGAGACCCAGTACTTC
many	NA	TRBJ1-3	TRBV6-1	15	CASTPYQGLGNTIYF	TGTGCCAGCACCCCCTATCAGGGTCTTGGAAACACCATATATTTT
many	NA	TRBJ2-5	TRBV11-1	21	CASSLSSSRSSTARFQETQYF	TGTGCCAGCAGCTTGTCTAGCAGTCGCTCCTCGACTGCGCGGTTCCAAGAGACCCAGTACTTC
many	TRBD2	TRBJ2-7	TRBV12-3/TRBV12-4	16	CASSLGERGSSYEQYF	TGTGCCAGCAGTTTAGGTGAGCGGGGTAGCTCCTACGAGCAGTACTTC
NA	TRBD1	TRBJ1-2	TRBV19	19	CASTGRGTGISRVNYGYTF	TGTGCCAGTACCGGACGGGGGACAGGCATTTCCCGTGTCAACTATGGCTACACCTTC
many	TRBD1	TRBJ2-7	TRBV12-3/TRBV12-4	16	CASSLAGLPGGYEQYF	TGTGCCAGCAGTTTAGCGGGATTACCAGGGGGCTACGAGCAGTACTTC
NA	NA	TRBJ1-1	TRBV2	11	CASRVFRGAFF	TGTGCCAGCAGGGTTTTCCGAGGAGCTTTCTTT
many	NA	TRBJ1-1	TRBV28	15	CASTPYRELNTEAFF	TGTGCCAGCACCCCTTACAGGGAACTGAACACTGAAGCTTTCTTT
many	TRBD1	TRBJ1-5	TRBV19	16	CASSMGQGDGNQPQHF	TGTGCCAGTAGTATGGGACAGGGCGACGGCAATCAGCCCCAGCATTTT